Sequencing of this TCR beta chain was carried out in a study of EBV T-cell therapy then PD-1 blockade in nasopharyngeal carcinoma. This CDR3 comprises 14 residues. CDR1 is SGDLS and CDR2 is YYNGEE in the germline V gene. Trimming pared 4 bases from V and 1 base from J, leaving 11 bases between. The table came from immunoSEQ multiplex PCR; TCRdb's copy has only in-frame clones and leaves some out. This repertoire shows over 20,000 clones, roughly 80% found once; its top ten account for 25% to 40%. Time point specified: 266 days after commencement of treatment, after nivolumab therapy. Stated treatment: AdE1-LMPpoly-expanded autologous EBV-specific T-cell therapy followed by anti-PD-1 nivolumab. Worth noting for this clone: Its target is not known.

This sample comprised CD8+ T cells from blood, obtained between days 200 and 300 from a patient whose treatment included autologous EBV-specific T cells and nivolumab. This TCR was sampled from a man between 40 and 49 years old with nasopharyngeal carcinoma. The chain recombines TRBV9 with TRBJ1-1, with unresolved D. CDR3 in DNA: TGTGCCAGCAGCCCGCGGACGGGGAACACTGAAGCTTTCTTT. This encodes CASSPRTGNTEAFF.